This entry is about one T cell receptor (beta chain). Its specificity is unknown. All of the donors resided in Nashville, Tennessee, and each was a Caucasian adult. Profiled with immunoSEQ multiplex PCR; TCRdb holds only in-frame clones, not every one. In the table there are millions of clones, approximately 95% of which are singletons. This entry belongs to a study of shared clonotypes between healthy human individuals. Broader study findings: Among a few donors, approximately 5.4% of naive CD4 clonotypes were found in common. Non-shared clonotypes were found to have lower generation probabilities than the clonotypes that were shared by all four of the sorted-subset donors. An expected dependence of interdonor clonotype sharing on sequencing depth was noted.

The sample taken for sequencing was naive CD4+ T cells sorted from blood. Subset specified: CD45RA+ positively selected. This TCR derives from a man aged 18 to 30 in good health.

This CDR3 reads CASSERWSAEQFF. The CDR3 DNA sequence: TGTGCCAGCAGTGAAAGGTGGAGCGCTGAGCAGTTCTTC. The chain links TRBV6-1 to TRBJ2-1, with D hard to call. This CDR3 has 13 amino acids. V shed 2 bases and J shed 9 bases, with 11 bases lying between them. The germline V gene has CDR1 MNHNS and CDR2 SASEGT.